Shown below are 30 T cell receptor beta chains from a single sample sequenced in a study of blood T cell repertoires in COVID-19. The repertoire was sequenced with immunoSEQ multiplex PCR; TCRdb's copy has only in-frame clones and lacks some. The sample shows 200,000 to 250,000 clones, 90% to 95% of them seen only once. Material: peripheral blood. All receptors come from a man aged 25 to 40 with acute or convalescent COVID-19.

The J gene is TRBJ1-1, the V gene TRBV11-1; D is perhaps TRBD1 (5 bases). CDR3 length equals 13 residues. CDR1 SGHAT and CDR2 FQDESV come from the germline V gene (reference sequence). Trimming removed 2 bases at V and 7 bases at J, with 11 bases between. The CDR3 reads CASSLLGRGEAFF. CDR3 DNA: TGTGCCAGCAGCTTATTGGGGCGCGGTGAAGCTTTCTTT. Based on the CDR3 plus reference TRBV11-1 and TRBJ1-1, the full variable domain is EAEVAQSPRYKITEKSQAVAFWCDPISGHATLYWYRQILGQGPELLVQFQDESVVDDSQLPKDRFSAERLKGVDSTLKIQPAELGDSAMYLCASSLLGRGEAFFGQGTRLTVV.

CDR3 amino acids: CASRSSQTGVQGEQYF. The CDR3 DNA follows: TGTGCCAGCAGATCCTCTCAGACAGGGGTTCAAGGGGAGCAGTACTTC. The chain couples TRBV28 to TRBJ2-7; 8 nucleotides align to TRBD1. This CDR3 region has 16 residues. Germline CDR1 and CDR2: MDHEN and SYDVKM. The trim removed 6 bases at V and 7 bases at J, leaving 17 bases unmatched.

The CDR3 region is CASSSRSGRASYNEQFF. CDR3 nucleotides: TGTGCCAGCAGCTCCCGTAGCGGGAGGGCCTCCTACAATGAGCAGTTCTTC. The chain is built from TRBV11-2 and TRBJ2-1, with 11 bases identical to TRBD2. Germline-derived CDR1 and CDR2 are SGHAT and FQNNGV. V lost 4 bases to trimming and J lost 0 bases; unmatched junction nucleotides: 5. The CDR3 runs to 17 residues.

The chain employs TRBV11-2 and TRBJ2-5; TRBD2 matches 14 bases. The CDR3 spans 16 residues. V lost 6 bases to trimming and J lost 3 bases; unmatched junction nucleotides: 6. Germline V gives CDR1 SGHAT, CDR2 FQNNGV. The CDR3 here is CASSSTGLAGEETQYF. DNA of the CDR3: TGTGCCAGCAGTTCTACGGGACTAGCGGGAGAAGAGACCCAGTACTTC. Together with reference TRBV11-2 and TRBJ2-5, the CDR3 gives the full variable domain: EAGVAQSPRYKIIEKRQSVAFWCNPISGHATLYWYQQILGQGPKLLIQFQNNGVVDDSQLPKDRFSAERLKGVDSTLKIQPAKLEDSAVYLCASSSTGLAGEETQYFGPGTRLLVL.

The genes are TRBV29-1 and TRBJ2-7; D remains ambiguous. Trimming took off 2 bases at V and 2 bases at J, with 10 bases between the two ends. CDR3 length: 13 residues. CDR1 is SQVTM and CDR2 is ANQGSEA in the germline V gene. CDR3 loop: CSVETGSPYEQYF. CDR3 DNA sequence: TGCAGCGTTGAAACCGGGTCCCCCTACGAGCAGTACTTC.

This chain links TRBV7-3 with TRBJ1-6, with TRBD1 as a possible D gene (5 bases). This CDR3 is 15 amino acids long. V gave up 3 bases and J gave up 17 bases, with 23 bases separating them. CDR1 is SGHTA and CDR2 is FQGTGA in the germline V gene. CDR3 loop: CASSFRGDSRVFIHF. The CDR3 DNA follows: TGTGCCAGCAGCTTCCGCGGGGACTCCCGAGTTTTTATCCACTTT.

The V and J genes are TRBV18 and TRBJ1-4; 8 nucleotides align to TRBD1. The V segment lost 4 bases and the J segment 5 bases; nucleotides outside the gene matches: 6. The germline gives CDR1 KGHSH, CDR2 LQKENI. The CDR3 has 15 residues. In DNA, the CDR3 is TGTGCCAGCTCACTGAACAGGGGGTTAAATGAAAAACTGTTTTTT. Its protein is CASSLNRGLNEKLFF.

The CDR3 reads CASSLGGWDQETQYF. CDR3 DNA sequence: TGTGCCAGCAGCTTAGGCGGTTGGGACCAAGAGACCCAGTACTTC. This chain joins TRBV7-9 and TRBJ2-5, with D unclear. Germline CDR1 reads SEHNR; CDR2 reads FQNEAQ (reference sequence). The CDR3 consists of 15 residues. With 1 base removed from V and 0 bases from J, the gap between germline ends came to 9 bases.

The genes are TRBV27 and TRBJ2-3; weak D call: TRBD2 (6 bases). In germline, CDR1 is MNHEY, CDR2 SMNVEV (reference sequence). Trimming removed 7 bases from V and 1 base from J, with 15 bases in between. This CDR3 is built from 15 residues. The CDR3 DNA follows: TGTGCCAGCAAGTCGAAGCCTAGCGGCACAGATACGCAGTATTTT. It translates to CASKSKPSGTDTQYF.

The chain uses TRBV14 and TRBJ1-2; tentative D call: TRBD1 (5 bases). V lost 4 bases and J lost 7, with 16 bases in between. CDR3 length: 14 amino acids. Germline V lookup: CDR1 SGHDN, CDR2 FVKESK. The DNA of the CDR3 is TGTGCCAGCAGCCGACAAGAACAAGGGGCTGGCTACACCTTC. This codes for CASSRQEQGAGYTF.

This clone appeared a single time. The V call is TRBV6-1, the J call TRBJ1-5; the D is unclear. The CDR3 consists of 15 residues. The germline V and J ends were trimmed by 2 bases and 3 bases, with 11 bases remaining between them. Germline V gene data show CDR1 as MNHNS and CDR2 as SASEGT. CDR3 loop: CASSETGQNNQPQHF. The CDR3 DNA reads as TGTGCCAGCAGTGAAACGGGTCAGAACAATCAGCCCCAGCATTTT.

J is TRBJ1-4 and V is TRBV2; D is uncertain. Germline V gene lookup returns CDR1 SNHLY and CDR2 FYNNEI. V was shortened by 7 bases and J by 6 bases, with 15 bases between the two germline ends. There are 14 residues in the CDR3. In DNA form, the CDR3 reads TGTGCCAGCAAACCCCGCCCCGAGGATGAAAAACTGTTTTTT. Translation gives CASKPRPEDEKLFF.

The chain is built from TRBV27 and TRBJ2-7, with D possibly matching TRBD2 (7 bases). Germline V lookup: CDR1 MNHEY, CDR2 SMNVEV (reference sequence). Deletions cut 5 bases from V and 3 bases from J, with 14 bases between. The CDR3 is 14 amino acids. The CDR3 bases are TGTGCCAGCAGTAAGAGGGGGGGCTACTACGAGCAGTACTTC. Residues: CASSKRGGYYEQYF.

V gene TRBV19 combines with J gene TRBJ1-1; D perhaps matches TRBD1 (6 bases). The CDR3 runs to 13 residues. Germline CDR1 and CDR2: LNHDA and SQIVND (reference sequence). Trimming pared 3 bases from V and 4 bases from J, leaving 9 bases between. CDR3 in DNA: TGTGCCAGTAGTATCGGGGGGCTCACTGAAGCTTTCTTT. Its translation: CASSIGGLTEAFF.

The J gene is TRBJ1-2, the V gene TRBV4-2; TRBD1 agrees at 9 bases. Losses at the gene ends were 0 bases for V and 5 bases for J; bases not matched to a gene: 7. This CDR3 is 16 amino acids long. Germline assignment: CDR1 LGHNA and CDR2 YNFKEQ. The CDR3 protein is CASSQDLLGQGYGYTF. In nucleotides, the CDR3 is TGTGCCAGCAGCCAAGATCTCCTCGGACAGGGGTATGGCTACACCTTC.

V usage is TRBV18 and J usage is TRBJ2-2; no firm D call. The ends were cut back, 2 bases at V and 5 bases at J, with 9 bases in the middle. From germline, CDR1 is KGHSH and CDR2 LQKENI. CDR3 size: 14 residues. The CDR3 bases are TGTGCCAGCTCACCAACCGAGCGTACCGGGGAGCTGTTTTTT. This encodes CASSPTERTGELFF.

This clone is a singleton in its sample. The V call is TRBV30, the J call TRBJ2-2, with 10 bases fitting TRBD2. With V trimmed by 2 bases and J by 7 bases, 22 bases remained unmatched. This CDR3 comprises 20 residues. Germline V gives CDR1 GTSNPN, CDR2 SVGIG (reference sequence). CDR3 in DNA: TGTGCCTGGAGTTCTGGGCTAGCGGGAGTTTGGGCGGTAAGGGTCGGGGAGCTGTTTTTT. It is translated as CAWSSGLAGVWAVRVGELFF.

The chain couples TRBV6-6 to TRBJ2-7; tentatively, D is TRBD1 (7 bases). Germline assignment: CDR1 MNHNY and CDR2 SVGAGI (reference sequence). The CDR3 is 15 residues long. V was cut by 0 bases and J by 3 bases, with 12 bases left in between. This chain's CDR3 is CASSYSAGGSYEQYF. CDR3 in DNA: TGTGCCAGCAGTTACTCGGCAGGGGGGAGCTACGAGCAGTACTTC.

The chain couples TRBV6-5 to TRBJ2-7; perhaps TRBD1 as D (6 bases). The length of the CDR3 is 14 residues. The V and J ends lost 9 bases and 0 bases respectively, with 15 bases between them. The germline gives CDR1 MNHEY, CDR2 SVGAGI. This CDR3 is CASLGGQFSYEQYF. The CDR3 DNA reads TGTGCCAGTCTGGGTGGACAGTTCTCCTACGAGCAGTACTTC.

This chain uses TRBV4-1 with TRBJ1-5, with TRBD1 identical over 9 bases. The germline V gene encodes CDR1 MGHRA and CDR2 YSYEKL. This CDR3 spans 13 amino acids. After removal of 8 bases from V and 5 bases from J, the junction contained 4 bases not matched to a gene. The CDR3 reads CASGTGRYQPQHF. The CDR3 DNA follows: TGCGCCAGCGGGACAGGGAGGTATCAGCCCCAGCATTTT.

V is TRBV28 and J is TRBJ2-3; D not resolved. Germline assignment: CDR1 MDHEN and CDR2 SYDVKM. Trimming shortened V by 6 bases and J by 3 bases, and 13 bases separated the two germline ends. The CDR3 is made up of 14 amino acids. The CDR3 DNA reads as TGTGCCAGCAGGTTAATTGGGCCGACAGATACGCAGTATTTT. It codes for CASRLIGPTDTQYF.

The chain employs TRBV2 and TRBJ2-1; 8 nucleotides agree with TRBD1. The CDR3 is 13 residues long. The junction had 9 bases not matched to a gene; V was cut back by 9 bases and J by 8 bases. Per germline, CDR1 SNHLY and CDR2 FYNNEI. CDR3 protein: CARADRVEDEQFF. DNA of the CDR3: TGTGCCAGGGCGGACAGGGTGGAAGATGAGCAGTTCTTC.

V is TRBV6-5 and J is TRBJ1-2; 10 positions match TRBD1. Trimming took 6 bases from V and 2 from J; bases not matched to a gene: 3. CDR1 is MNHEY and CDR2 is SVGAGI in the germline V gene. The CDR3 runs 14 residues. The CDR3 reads CASSPDRGNYGYTF. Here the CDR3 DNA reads TGTGCCAGCAGCCCGGACAGGGGGAACTATGGCTACACCTTC.

CDR3 in amino acids: CASSLQSDGAGELFF. CDR3 coding DNA: TGCGCCAGCAGCTTGCAATCTGACGGGGCCGGGGAGCTGTTTTTT. This chain joins TRBV5-1 and TRBJ2-2, with a weak D call TRBD2 (5 bases). This CDR3 region has 15 residues. CDR1 and CDR2 (germline): SGHRS, YFSETQ. Trimming shortened V by 1 base and J by 6 bases, and 13 bases separated the two germline ends.

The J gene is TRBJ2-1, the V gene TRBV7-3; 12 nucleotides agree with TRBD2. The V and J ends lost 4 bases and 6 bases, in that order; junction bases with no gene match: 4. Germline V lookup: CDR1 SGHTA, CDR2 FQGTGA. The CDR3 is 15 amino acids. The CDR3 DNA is TGTGCCAGCAGCTCGGGACTAGCGGGCCTCAATGAGCAGTTCTTC. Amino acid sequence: CASSSGLAGLNEQFF.

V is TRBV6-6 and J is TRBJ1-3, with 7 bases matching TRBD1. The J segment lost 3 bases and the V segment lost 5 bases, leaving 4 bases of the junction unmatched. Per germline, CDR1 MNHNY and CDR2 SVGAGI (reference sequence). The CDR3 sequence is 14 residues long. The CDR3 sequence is CASSPDRDGNTIYF. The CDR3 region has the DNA TGTGCCAGCAGTCCCGACAGGGATGGAAACACCATATATTTT.

Here the CDR3 DNA reads TGCAGTGCTAGTGACCCCAGGAAGGGGAATAATCAGCCCCAGCATTTT. Translating it yields CSASDPRKGNNQPQHF. The rearrangement links TRBV20-1 to TRBJ1-5; perhaps TRBD1 as D (5 bases). V lost 3 bases to trimming and J lost 4 bases, with 19 bases between them. Germline V lookup: CDR1 DFQATT, CDR2 SNEGSKA (reference sequence). CDR3 length: 16 amino acids.

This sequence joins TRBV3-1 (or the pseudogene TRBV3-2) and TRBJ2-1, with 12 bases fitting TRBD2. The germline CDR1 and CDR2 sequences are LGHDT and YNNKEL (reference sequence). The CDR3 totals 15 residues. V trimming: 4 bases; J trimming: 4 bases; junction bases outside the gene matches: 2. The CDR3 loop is CASSLLAGGYNEQFF. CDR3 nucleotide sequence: TGTGCCAGCAGCCTACTAGCGGGAGGATACAATGAGCAGTTCTTC.

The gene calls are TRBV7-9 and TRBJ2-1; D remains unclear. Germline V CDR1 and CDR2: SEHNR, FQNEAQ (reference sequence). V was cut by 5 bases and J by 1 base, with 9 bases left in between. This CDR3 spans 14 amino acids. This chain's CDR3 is CASSPIFSYNEQFF. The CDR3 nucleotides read TGTGCCAGCAGCCCCATTTTTTCCTACAATGAGCAGTTCTTC.

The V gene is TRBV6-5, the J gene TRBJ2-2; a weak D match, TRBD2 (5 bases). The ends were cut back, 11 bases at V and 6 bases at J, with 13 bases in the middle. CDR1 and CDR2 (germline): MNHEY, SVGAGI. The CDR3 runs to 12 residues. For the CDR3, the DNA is TGTGCCTCGACTTCGGACTCCGGGGAGCTGTTTTTT. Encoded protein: CASTSDSGELFF.